What follows are 5 T cell receptor beta chains derived from one specimen sequenced in a study of radiotherapy plus CTLA-4 blockade in lung cancer. Sequenced by immunoSEQ multiplex PCR; TCRdb stores in-frame clones only, minus some. The data show tens of thousands of clones, with roughly four fifths seen just once and 0.82% held by the top ten. The source was peripheral blood, collected from a patient treated with radiotherapy plus ipilimumab. These receptor sequences come from a human donor with non-small cell lung cancer who had stable disease on radiotherapy plus ipilimumab.

The genes are TRBV9 and TRBJ2-1; D remains unclear. The CDR3 extends over 15 amino acids. Germline values: CDR1 SGDLS, CDR2 YYNGEE. V shed 0 bases and J shed 6 bases, with 13 bases lying between them. The CDR3 spells CASSVGLEVFNEQFF. In nucleotides, the CDR3 is TGTGCCAGCAGCGTAGGGCTAGAGGTCTTCAATGAGCAGTTCTTC. Combining the CDR3 with reference TRBV9 and TRBJ2-1 gives the whole variable domain DSGVTQTPKHLITATGQRVTLRCSPRSGDLSVYWYQQSLDQGLQFLIQYYNGEERAKGNILERFSAQQFPDLHSELNLSSLELGDSALYFCASSVGLEVFNEQFFGPGTRLTVL.

V usage is TRBV27 and J usage is TRBJ1-1, with D perhaps matching TRBD1 (5 bases). Germline V lookup: CDR1 MNHEY, CDR2 SMNVEV (reference sequence). Trimming removed 5 bases from V and 4 bases from J, with 20 bases in between. The CDR3 sequence is 16 residues long. The CDR3 DNA reads TGTGCCAGCAGTCGAATGGTGGGAAGGGGCGGCACTGAAGCTTTCTTT. Translating gives CASSRMVGRGGTEAFF.

The chain joins TRBV7-3 to TRBJ2-7; D assignment may be TRBD1 or TRBD2 (5 bases each). CDR1 is SGHTA, CDR2 FQGTGA, per germline. This CDR3 region has 15 residues. Trimming pared 5 bases from V and 0 bases from J, leaving 14 bases between. The CDR3 reads CASSPGTFSSYEQYF. The CDR3 DNA is TGTGCCAGCAGCCCCGGGACGTTCAGCTCCTACGAGCAGTACTTC.

The chain joins TRBV2 to TRBJ1-6, with D hard to call. This CDR3 contains 14 residues. The germline gives CDR1 SNHLY, CDR2 FYNNEI. Trimming cost V 0 bases and J 7 bases, with 7 bases left between them. The CDR3 DNA sequence: TGTGCCAGCAGTGAAGCGTTCCCGAATTCACCCCTCCACTTT. The encoded protein is CASSEAFPNSPLHF.

The gene calls are TRBV20-1 and TRBJ1-1; possibly TRBD1 for D (6 bases). Germline V gene sequence: CDR1 DFQATT, CDR2 SNEGSKA (reference sequence). The V end lost 4 bases, the J end lost 3 bases, and 6 bases lay between the germline ends. The length of the CDR3 is 11 residues. In DNA, the CDR3 is TGCAGTGCTAAGGGGGACACTGAAGCTTTCTTT. Its protein product is CSAKGDTEAFF.